The text below deals with one T cell receptor (beta chain). Which antigen it targets is not known. Base qualities are not recorded, but no much larger clone differs from it by a single base. Intraepithelial and lamina propria lymphocytes were isolated from graft specimens using dithiothreitol, EDTA incubations and collagenase D digestion. Bulk TCR-beta sequencing was performed on serial intestinal graft biopsy specimens collected as late as 600 days after transplant. V and J are trimmed by 1 base and 1 base, and the gene matches miss 5 bases of the junction. CDR1 SGHRS and CDR2 YFSETQ were looked up in the germline V gene. The CDR3 sequence holds 15 residues, the cysteine and phenylalanine included. Solely the CDR3 DNA is kept, with 45 bases framed from the first base. The data originate from a study of graft-versus-host responses after intestinal transplantation (dated by TCRdb to 2020 to 2023). As for the study more broadly: The transplants that recipients received were multivisceral, liver-intestinal, or isolated intestinal. Every recipient was given anti-thymocyte globulin induction, then maintenance tacrolimus and steroids for 3 to 4 years. Graft-versus-host and host-versus-graft alloreactive T cell clones were tracked in the graft, circulation and bone marrow after intestinal transplantation using bulk TCR-beta CDR3 sequencing. To identify alloreactive clones, pre-transplant mixed lymphocyte reaction products were sequenced and compared with unstimulated pre-transplant donor and recipient T cells. Of the 20 to 30 intestinal transplant recipients enrolled in the cohort, one of whom was a retransplant, 3 patients without pretransplant specimens were excluded. Donor T cell macrochimerism was defined as a peak of at least 4% donor T cells among recipient peripheral blood mononuclear cells. Samples from a few later patients were sequenced in-house on an Illumina MiSeq with MiXCR processing rather than by the commercial service.

Library prep was done by the immunoSEQ multiplex PCR assay. For most patients, high-throughput TCR-beta CDR3 sequencing of genomic DNA was performed by Adaptive Biotechnologies. For the original study's pipeline: Adaptive's ImmunoSEQ software supplied the TCR sequencing data for 18 patients, while MiXCR and VDJtools were used to process a few other patients. CDR3 nucleotide sequences shared between donor and recipient were removed because their origin could not be assigned. Alloreactive clones required at least 2-fold expansion over unstimulated cells and minimum CFSE-low frequency of 0.002% (template counts) or 0.001% (read counts). Clones detected in sequenced pre-transplant spleen, lymph node, or MLR CFSE-low populations of the donor or recipient were defined as mappable. Cumulative frequency of alloreactive clones was calculated as a percentage of all sequences weighted by copy number. Drawn from immuneACCESS, this table holds only the in-frame rearrangements with V and J called that TCRdb kept. Clones are partly lost; checked studies trace under half to an unresolved V gene and leave the rest unexplained. V and J calls and clone size are those listed in that table; D and trimming were worked out from the DNA. This sample has around 35,000 clones in its table, and approximately 86% of those were observed once. The ten largest account for around 17% of the sample.

Broad study findings and their caveats: High GvH to HvG T cell clonal ratios were observed in the allografts of patients with donor T cell macrochimerism. The relatively low number and heterogeneity of intestinal transplant patients limited the conclusions. Early after transplant, peak levels of circulating GvH clones were associated with declines in HvG clones. GvH clones were found in recipient bone marrow, and some of the GvH clones appeared earlier in ileal mucosa or blood, which is consistent with an intestinal mucosal origin.

The V and J segments used are TRBV5-1 and TRBJ2-7, and 7 bases in between align with TRBD2. This specimen consisted of ileum tissue, obtained around 200 days after intestinal transplant. This TCR was sampled from a human patient who received an intestinal transplant, so some T cells may come from the graft donor. This receptor has the CDR3 CASSLKSSGSYEQYF. The DNA sequence is TGCGCCAGCAGCTTGAAGTCTAGCGGTTCCTACGAGCAGTACTTC.